Listed below are T cell receptor beta chains from one sample, sequenced in a study of shared clonotypes between healthy human individuals. Clones were read by immunoSEQ multiplex PCR, and TCRdb kept only the in-frame ones, dropping some. The data show 2 million to 2.5 million clones, approximately 95% seen once. The sample comprised naive CD4+ T cells sorted from blood. The receptors were gathered from a man aged 18 to 29 in good health. Each CDR3 is given with its conserved first and last residue. A D gene is named only where the DNA matches it firmly. Clone size is stated in some rows and not others, as once, few, many or a class when expanded.

d_call: .
clone_size: .
v_call: TRBV28
j_call: TRBJ1-5
cdr3_aa: CASNRGGAENQPQHF
cdr3_nt: TGTGCCAGCAACCGAGGAGGGGCGGAAAATCAGCCCCAGCATTTT

d_call: .
clone_size: .
v_call: TRBV19
j_call: TRBJ2-7
cdr3_aa: CASRTAGFPYEQYF
cdr3_nt: TGTGCCAGTCGGACAGCAGGATTTCCTTACGAGCAGTACTTC

d_call: TRBD1
clone_size: once
v_call: TRBV5-1
j_call: TRBJ2-7
cdr3_aa: CASSHGTGVAYEQYF
cdr3_nt: TGCGCCAGCAGCCATGGGACAGGGGTAGCCTACGAGCAGTACTTC

d_call: .
clone_size: .
v_call: TRBV28
j_call: TRBJ1-1
cdr3_aa: CASSFPLSAEAFF
cdr3_nt: TGTGCCAGCAGTTTCCCCCTGTCCGCGGAAGCTTTCTTT

d_call: .
clone_size: .
v_call: TRBV7-8
j_call: TRBJ1-5
cdr3_aa: CASSEQQGGKGNQPQHF
cdr3_nt: TGTGCCAGCAGCGAGCAACAGGGTGGGAAGGGCAATCAGCCCCAGCATTTT

d_call: TRBD2
clone_size: once
v_call: TRBV5-1
j_call: TRBJ2-1
cdr3_aa: CARVRSLAGDHEQFF
cdr3_nt: TGCGCCAGAGTTCGGTCACTAGCGGGGGATCATGAGCAGTTCTTC

d_call: .
clone_size: .
v_call: TRBV18
j_call: TRBJ1-1
cdr3_aa: CASALGISNTEAFF
cdr3_nt: TGTGCCAGCGCACTGGGGATTTCGAACACTGAAGCTTTCTTT

d_call: TRBD1
clone_size: once
v_call: TRBV6-1
j_call: TRBJ1-2
cdr3_aa: CASSVGVQGAGYGYTF
cdr3_nt: TGTGCCAGCAGTGTCGGAGTACAGGGGGCCGGGTATGGCTACACCTTC

d_call: .
clone_size: .
v_call: TRBV19
j_call: TRBJ1-2
cdr3_aa: CASSIGQGSPQVSGYTF
cdr3_nt: TGTGCCAGTAGTATAGGACAAGGAAGCCCCCAAGTTAGTGGCTACACCTTC

d_call: .
clone_size: .
v_call: TRBV12-5
j_call: TRBJ1-1
cdr3_aa: CASGLVDGGFDVTEAFF
cdr3_nt: TGTGCTAGTGGTTTGGTAGACGGTGGGTTCGATGTCACTGAAGCTTTCTTT

d_call: .
clone_size: .
v_call: TRBV29-1
j_call: TRBJ1-6
cdr3_aa: CSVEETSGSPLHF
cdr3_nt: TGCAGCGTTGAAGAGACCTCGGGTTCACCCCTCCACTTT

d_call: TRBD2
clone_size: .
v_call: TRBV5-4
j_call: TRBJ2-3
cdr3_aa: CASSVYSGGASTDTQYF
cdr3_nt: TGTGCCAGCAGCGTCTATAGCGGGGGGGCTAGCACAGATACGCAGTATTTT

d_call: TRBD1
clone_size: .
v_call: TRBV15
j_call: TRBJ1-6
cdr3_aa: CATSGGFGGGTRKRGNSPLHF
cdr3_nt: TGTGCCACCAGCGGGGGGTTCGGAGGGGGCACGCGCAAACGGGGTAATTCACCCCTCCACTTT

d_call: .
clone_size: .
v_call: TRBV6-5
j_call: TRBJ1-6
cdr3_aa: CASSSAGVAGSPLHF
cdr3_nt: TGTGCCAGCAGTTCAGCGGGAGTAGCGGGTTCACCCCTCCACTTT

d_call: .
clone_size: .
v_call: TRBV6-5
j_call: TRBJ1-2
cdr3_aa: CASSVGTGRSNGYTF
cdr3_nt: TGTGCCAGCAGTGTAGGGACGGGGAGGTCGAATGGCTACACCTTC

d_call: .
clone_size: .
v_call: TRBV6-6
j_call: TRBJ2-3
cdr3_aa: CASSYSVASTDTQYF
cdr3_nt: TGTGCCAGCAGTTACTCGGTAGCGAGCACAGATACGCAGTATTTT

d_call: .
clone_size: .
v_call: TRBV28
j_call: TRBJ1-5
cdr3_aa: CASSLGRGRIQPQHF
cdr3_nt: TGTGCCAGCAGTTTAGGGAGGGGGAGGATTCAGCCCCAGCATTTT

d_call: .
clone_size: .
v_call: TRBV11-1
j_call: TRBJ2-7
cdr3_aa: CASSATGKGLVYEQYF
cdr3_nt: TGTGCCAGCAGCGCTACAGGGAAAGGGCTGGTCTACGAGCAGTACTTC

d_call: TRBD2
clone_size: once
v_call: TRBV11-2
j_call: TRBJ2-4
cdr3_aa: CASSGEGNIQYF
cdr3_nt: TGTGCCAGCAGCGGGGAGGGGAACATTCAGTACTTC

d_call: .
clone_size: .
v_call: TRBV6-1
j_call: TRBJ1-1
cdr3_aa: CASSEVGTANEAFF
cdr3_nt: TGTGCCAGCAGTGAAGTCGGCACCGCTAATGAAGCTTTCTTT

d_call: .
clone_size: .
v_call: TRBV6-1
j_call: TRBJ1-5
cdr3_aa: CASRRTELGQPQHF
cdr3_nt: TGTGCCAGCAGGCGGACGGAACTGGGGCAGCCCCAGCATTTT